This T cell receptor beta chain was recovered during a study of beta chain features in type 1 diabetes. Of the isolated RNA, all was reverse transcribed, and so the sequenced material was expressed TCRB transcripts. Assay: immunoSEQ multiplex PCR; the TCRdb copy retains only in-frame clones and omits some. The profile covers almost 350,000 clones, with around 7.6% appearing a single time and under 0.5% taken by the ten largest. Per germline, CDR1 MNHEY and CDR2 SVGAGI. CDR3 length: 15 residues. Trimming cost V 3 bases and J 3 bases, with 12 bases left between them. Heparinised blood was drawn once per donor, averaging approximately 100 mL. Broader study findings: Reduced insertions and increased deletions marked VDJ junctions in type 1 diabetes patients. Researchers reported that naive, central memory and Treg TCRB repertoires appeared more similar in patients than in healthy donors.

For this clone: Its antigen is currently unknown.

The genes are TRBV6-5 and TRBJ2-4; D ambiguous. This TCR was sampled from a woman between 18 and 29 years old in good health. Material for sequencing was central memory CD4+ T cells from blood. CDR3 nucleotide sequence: TGTGCCAGCAGTTATCAAGGGTCAGGCAAAAACATTCAGTACTTC. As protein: CASSYQGSGKNIQYF.